The entry below gives a single T cell receptor beta chain sequence along with its context. Germline V CDR1 and CDR2: SGHRS, YFSETQ. V dropped 6 bases and J dropped 2; count of bases not matched to a gene: 7. CDR3 length equals 15 residues. Documented time point: after dendritic cell vaccination, including at tumor progression/relapse. The data are from a study of glioma-infiltrating T cells after dendritic cell vaccination. The assay was immunoSEQ multiplex PCR, and TCRdb's table has in-frame clones only and misses some. The sample has approximately 24,000 clones; about nine tenths are singletons. This TCR derives from a human donor with glioblastoma. The chain carries TRBV5-1 and TRBJ2-1, with 8 bases aligning to TRBD2. The input for sequencing was blood, taken after dendritic cell vaccination. The CDR3 here is CASISGGGTYNEQFF. The CDR3 coding sequence is TGCGCCAGCATTTCTGGCGGGGGGACCTACAATGAGCAGTTCTTC.